This T cell receptor (beta chain) was obtained from a study of regulatory T cells in long-lasting Graves disease. Notes on this clonotype: What it binds is not known.

General study findings and limits: Gene preferences differed: TRBV28, TRBJ1-2, TRBJ2-5 in persistent cases.

This CDR3 is built from 14 residues. Germline V gives CDR1 MNHNS, CDR2 SASEGT. Trimming took off 2 bases at V and 3 bases at J, with 8 bases between the two ends. Specified time point: persistent/refractory GD, antithyroid drugs over 5 years with positive TRAb. Extracted PBMC RNA gave rise to the TCR library. Guidelines of the American Thyroid Association were used to diagnose Graves' disease. Building the TCR beta libraries relied on iRepertoire HTBI primers, and CDR3 regions underwent Arm-PCR. TCRdb recomputed calls from the multiplex PCR reads with MiXCR, one row per CDR3 protein. Of 600,000 to 800,000 distinct CDR3 sequences in the sample, around 30% were seen once.

The input for sequencing was peripheral blood mononuclear cells (PBMCs), taken when the disease was refractory, from a patient treated with antithyroid drugs. The clonotype originates from a female donor with Graves disease. V is TRBV6-1 and J is TRBJ1-5; D is uncertain. This CDR3 is CASSETSLNQPQHF. CDR3 nucleotides: TGTGCCAGCAGTGAAACGAGTCTCAATCAGCCCCAGCATTTT.